This T cell receptor (beta chain) was sequenced for a study of early T cells in non-severe SARS-CoV-2 infection. Study background: Unsorted whole blood bulk RNA was sequenced, with unpaired chains.

Attachment of unique molecular identifiers to individual cDNA molecules was performed. From the 5' RACE reads, TCRdb called clonotypes with MiXCR, one entry per CDR3 protein. The sample lists fewer than 85,000 distinct CDR3 sequences; more than 7.5% were seen once. For this clonotype: The target antigen is unknown.

Points from the study as a whole: VDJdb-based matching was biased toward anti-spike CD8 responses and missed private and CD4 specificities.

The CDR3 runs 15 residues. V lost 4 bases and J 9 bases, leaving 16 bases between the germline ends. Germline V gene sequence: CDR1 SEHNR, CDR2 FQNEAQ (reference sequence). This sequence joins TRBV7-9 and TRBJ1-6; weak D call: TRBD1 (6 bases). The sample was whole blood. This TCR derives from an adult who was a healthcare worker with PCR-confirmed SARS-CoV-2 infection or an uninfected control (not recorded which). The DNA for the CDR3 is TGTGCCAGCAGCTCCGTTACAGGGTTTCGTTCACCCCTCCACTTT. Amino acid sequence: CASSSVTGFRSPLHF.